The next 17 T cell receptor beta chains were all read from a single sample in a study of T cell responses to AZD1222 COVID-19 vaccine. Only in-frame clones appear in the TCRdb table, and some are missing; sequencing was by immunoSEQ multiplex PCR. This repertoire shows fewer than 150,000 clones, approximately 84% found once; its top ten account for about 7.4%. The sample was peripheral blood, taken on day 0 of AZD1222 vaccination. These receptor sequences come from an adult in good health.

The genes are TRBV6-5 and TRBJ1-2; D possibly corresponds to TRBD1 (6 bases). The CDR3 loop spans 14 amino acids. In germline, CDR1 is MNHEY, CDR2 SVGAGI. V lost 10 bases and J 1 base, leaving 16 bases between the germline ends. CDR3: CATRASGVNYGYTF. The CDR3 coding sequence is TGTGCCACCCGGGCTTCAGGGGTTAACTATGGCTACACCTTC.

The chain joins TRBV3-1 (or the pseudogene TRBV3-2) to TRBJ2-2; perhaps TRBD1 as D (6 bases). V shed 7 bases and J shed 2 bases, with 11 bases lying between them. The length of the CDR3 is 14 residues. In germline, CDR1 is LGHDT, CDR2 YNNKEL (reference sequence). CDR3 sequence (DNA): TGTGCCAGCAACAGGGACGGCAACACCGGGGAGCTGTTTTTT. The encoded protein is CASNRDGNTGELFF.

V usage is TRBV6-5 and J usage is TRBJ2-7; D is ambiguous. Trimming left V 8 bases short and J 1 base short, with 15 bases between. This CDR3 is 14 amino acids long. The V gene's germline CDR1 is MNHEY and CDR2 SVGAGI. In DNA form, the CDR3 reads TGTGCCAGCGTCGAATCCTGGGCGTCCTACGAGCAGTACTTC. Translated: CASVESWASYEQYF.

The rearrangement uses TRBV18 and TRBJ1-5; D is unresolved. CDR1 is KGHSH, CDR2 LQKENI, per germline. The CDR3 sequence is 13 residues long. V dropped 2 bases and J dropped 11 bases, with 13 bases sitting between them. The CDR3 nucleotides read TGTGCCAGCTCACCAACGGAAGAAGAAGCCCAGCATTTT. Its translation: CASSPTEEEAQHF.

The gene calls are TRBV6-6 and TRBJ1-2, with D possibly being TRBD1 (6 bases). CDR1 and CDR2 from the germline V gene are MNHNY and SVGAGI (reference sequence). This CDR3 is built from 14 residues. V was clipped by 6 bases and J by 4 bases, with 15 bases between them. In nucleotides, the CDR3 is TGTGCCAGCAGCCCCTGGGGGGCCAGCTATGGCTACACCTTC. Translating gives CASSPWGASYGYTF.

This clone was observed once. The chain couples TRBV5-4 to TRBJ2-7, with 7 bases identical to TRBD2. The germline CDR1 and CDR2 sequences are SGHNT and YYREEE (reference sequence). CDR3 length: 14 residues. J gave up 2 bases and V 4 bases, and 6 bases lay outside the gene matches. This CDR3 reads CASSAGGGPYEQYF. For the CDR3, the DNA is TGTGCCAGCAGCGCTGGGGGGGGTCCCTACGAGCAGTACTTC.

The chain has TRBV5-1 and TRBJ2-7; maybe TRBD1 (6 bases). With 4 bases removed from V and 3 bases from J, the gap between germline ends came to 17 bases. This CDR3 has 15 residues. From germline, CDR1 is SGHRS and CDR2 YFSETQ. The CDR3 DNA reads TGCGCCAGCAGCGTCACAGGGATGGGCAGCTACGAGCAGTACTTC. Translating gives CASSVTGMGSYEQYF.

The chain links TRBV7-9 to TRBJ2-2, with TRBD2 matching over 9 bases. Per the germline V gene, CDR1 is SEHNR and CDR2 is FQNEAQ (reference sequence). This CDR3 is 13 amino acids long. V lost 11 bases, J lost 7 bases, and 8 bases stayed unmatched. In DNA, the CDR3 is TGTGCCGGACGACCTAGCGGGGTCGGGGAGCTGTTTTTT. Its translation is CAGRPSGVGELFF.

The chain couples TRBV7-2 to TRBJ2-3; D is undetermined. Germline-derived CDR1 and CDR2 are SGHTA and FQGNSA. The CDR3 runs to 11 residues. Trimming took off 5 bases at V and 5 bases at J, with 5 bases between the two ends. For the CDR3, the DNA is TGTGCCAGCAGCCCGAGAGATACGCAGTATTTT. The encoded protein is CASSPRDTQYF.

This clone was counted a few times. The rearrangement uses TRBV29-1 and TRBJ1-1, with 7 nucleotides matching TRBD1. This CDR3 has 17 amino acids. With V trimmed by 2 bases and J by 1 base, 13 bases remained unmatched. The germline CDR1 and CDR2 sequences are SQVTM and ANQGSEA. The CDR3: CSVEPRQGSWGNTEAFF. The CDR3 DNA follows: TGCAGCGTTGAACCCAGACAGGGTTCCTGGGGGAACACTGAAGCTTTCTTT.

V usage is TRBV15 and J usage is TRBJ1-6; D gene uncertain. This CDR3 is built from 15 residues. The germline CDR1 and CDR2 sequences are LNHNV and YYDKDF (reference sequence). Trimming shortened V by 3 bases and J by 7 bases, and 13 bases separated the two germline ends. The CDR3 region has the DNA TGTGCCACCAGCAGCCCTCAGGCCGGGAATTCACCCCTCCACTTT. This sequence encodes CATSSPQAGNSPLHF. Looking up the rest from reference TRBV15 and TRBJ1-6 gives the full variable domain: DAMVIQNPRYQVTQFGKPVTLSCSQTLNHNVMYWYQQKSSQAPKLLFHYYDKDFNNEADTPDNFQSRRPNTSFCFLDIRSPGLGDTAMYLCATSSPQAGNSPLHFGNGTRLTVT.

The V and J genes are TRBV30 and TRBJ1-5, with D uncertain. CDR3 length: 13 amino acids. Germline loops: CDR1 GTSNPN, CDR2 SVGIG (reference sequence). V shed 0 bases and J shed 3 bases, with 6 bases lying between them. The CDR3, as DNA: TGTGCCTGGAGTGTGGCAGTCAATCAGCCCCAGCATTTT. Translating it yields CAWSVAVNQPQHF.

The J gene is TRBJ1-1, the V gene TRBV5-1; tentatively, D is TRBD1 (6 bases). The CDR3 covers 14 residues. V lost 1 base and J lost 8, with 15 bases in between. CDR1 and CDR2 from the germline V gene are SGHRS and YFSETQ. Written as DNA, the CDR3 is TGCGCCAGCAGCTTGCAGGCAGGGACACACGAAGCTTTCTTT. Translated: CASSLQAGTHEAFF.

The gene calls are TRBV28 and TRBJ1-2, with D unresolved. Germline CDR1 MDHEN, CDR2 SYDVKM. Trimming shortened V by 2 bases and J by 3 bases, and 10 bases separated the two germline ends. The CDR3 spans 14 residues. CDR3 region: CASSLRETYYGYTF. The CDR3 DNA reads as TGTGCCAGCAGTTTACGGGAAACGTACTATGGCTACACCTTC.

This chain connects TRBV7-9 to TRBJ1-2, with D maybe TRBD1 (5 bases). Trimming removed 5 bases at V and 2 bases at J, with 9 bases between. The CDR3 is 13 amino acids. Germline V gene data show CDR1 as SEHNR and CDR2 as FQNEAQ (reference sequence). In DNA, the CDR3 is TGTGCCAGCAGCGTCCGGGGGAACTATGGCTACACCTTC. It specifies CASSVRGNYGYTF.

This clone was counted between two and nine times. V is TRBV12-3 or TRBV12-4 and J is TRBJ1-1, with TRBD1 matching over 7 bases. Trimming at V came to 6 bases and at J to 3 bases, leaving 4 bases not matched to a gene. The CDR3 covers 13 residues. DNA of the CDR3: TGTGCCAGCAGCCTCACAGGGGACACTGAAGCTTTCTTT. It is translated as CASSLTGDTEAFF.

The chain uses TRBV19 and TRBJ2-7, with D maybe TRBD2 (6 bases). In germline, CDR1 is LNHDA, CDR2 SQIVND (reference sequence). The CDR3 extends over 15 amino acids. Between the trimmed V and J ends, which lost 2 bases and 0 bases, there was a span of 11 bases. In DNA form, the CDR3 reads TGTGCCAGTAGTATACTAGCGACGAGCTCCTACGAGCAGTACTTC. The encoded protein is CASSILATSSYEQYF.